What follows are 18 T cell receptor beta chains derived from one specimen sequenced in a study of blood T cell repertoires in COVID-19. The protocol was immunoSEQ multiplex PCR, while the TCRdb copy is restricted to in-frame clones and leaves out a portion. The table shows approximately 200,000 clones, with about 80% occurring only once. The specimen was peripheral blood. The receptors derive from a woman aged 25-40 years who had recovered from COVID-19.

Only a few counts were recorded for this clone. This chain uses TRBV29-1 with TRBJ1-5; TRBD1 is a possible D gene (5 bases). Trimming cost V 6 bases and J 0 bases, with 15 bases left between them. Germline values: CDR1 SQVTM, CDR2 ANQGSEA. The CDR3 consists of 15 residues. CDR3 coding DNA: TGCAGCGTCGCCACGGGGGGGAATAGCAATCAGCCCCAGCATTTT. Encoded protein: CSVATGGNSNQPQHF.

The V gene is TRBV30, the J gene TRBJ2-7; a weak D match, TRBD2 (6 bases). Looked up from germline, CDR1 is GTSNPN and CDR2 is SVGIG (reference sequence). The CDR3 spans 13 residues. CDR3 amino acids: CAGGTGFSYEQYF. The CDR3 DNA is TGTGCGGGAGGAACAGGTTTCTCCTACGAGCAGTACTTC.

V gene TRBV28 combines with J gene TRBJ2-1; 10 nucleotides align to TRBD2. Germline CDR1 is MDHEN and CDR2 is SYDVKM. This CDR3 region has 15 residues. V lost 6 bases and J lost 9; bases outside the gene matches: 11. CDR3 in DNA: TGTGCCAGCAGGTTGGGGGCTAGCGGGAGCCCTGAGCAGTTCTTC. Translated, it gives CASRLGASGSPEQFF.

A remark on this clone: This CDR3 is also generated by other DNA sequences in the sample. This chain links TRBV27 with TRBJ1-2; TRBD1 is a possible D gene (6 bases). V was pared by 6 bases and J by 1 base, with 9 bases between. The CDR3 is made up of 13 amino acids. Germline-derived CDR1 and CDR2 are MNHEY and SMNVEV (reference sequence). The CDR3 sequence is CASSLRGNYGYTF. The CDR3, as DNA: TGTGCCAGCAGCCTCAGGGGTAACTATGGCTACACCTTC.

V usage is TRBV10-3 and J usage is TRBJ2-2, with 12 bases fitting TRBD2. Germline assignment: CDR1 ENHRY and CDR2 SYGVKD. The V gene end was trimmed by 6 bases and the J gene end by 2 bases; junction bases not matched to a gene: 7. This CDR3 contains 17 residues. The CDR3 reads CAISSSSGRANTGELFF. The CDR3 nucleotides read TGTGCCATCAGCAGCTCTAGCGGGAGGGCCAACACCGGGGAGCTGTTTTTT.

This clone was seen just once. V gene TRBV7-3 combines with J gene TRBJ2-6; 9 bases line up with TRBD2. Germline CDR1 SGHTA, CDR2 FQGTGA. The CDR3 totals 19 residues. The V and J ends lost 5 bases and 1 base, in that order; junction bases with no gene match: 12. CDR3 loop: CASSPRGSGSSSGANVLTF. The CDR3 DNA reads as TGTGCCAGCAGCCCCCGGGGTAGCGGGAGTTCATCTGGGGCCAACGTCCTGACTTTC.

The count of this clone is one. V and J are TRBV7-9 and TRBJ1-2, with 8 bases that match TRBD1. The germline V gene encodes CDR1 SEHNR and CDR2 FQNEAQ (reference sequence). This CDR3 is built from 16 residues. J was trimmed by 4 bases and V by 7 bases; bases with no gene match: 14. The CDR3 nucleotides read TGTGCCAGCACTCCGGACAGGGCGGGTGCCGTCTATGGCTACACCTTC. Its protein is CASTPDRAGAVYGYTF.

The chain links TRBV5-6 to TRBJ1-1; a weak D match, TRBD1 (5 bases). This CDR3 is built from 16 residues. Trimming shortened V by 0 bases and J by 0 bases, and 12 bases separated the two germline ends. The germline CDR1 and CDR2 sequences are SGHDT and YYEEEE. Written as DNA, the CDR3 is TGTGCCAGCAGCTTGGAGGGGCTGGCTGTGAACACTGAAGCTTTCTTT. This sequence encodes CASSLEGLAVNTEAFF.

The chain links TRBV19 to TRBJ1-5; possibly TRBD1 for D (5 bases). The length of the CDR3 is 16 residues. Between the trimmed V and J ends, which lost 5 bases and 5 bases, there was a span of 19 bases. CDR1 is LNHDA, CDR2 SQIVND, per germline (reference sequence). The CDR3 sequence: CASSVIGTSGDQPQHF. The CDR3 coding sequence is TGTGCCAGTAGTGTTATAGGGACCTCGGGAGATCAGCCCCAGCATTTT. The whole variable domain, remainder taken from reference TRBV19 and TRBJ1-5, is DGGITQSPKYLFRKEGQNVTLSCEQNLNHDAMYWYRQDPGQGLRLIYYSQIVNDFQKGDIAEGYSVSREKKESFPLTVTSAQKNPTAFYLCASSVIGTSGDQPQHFGDGTRLSIL.

The genes are TRBV28 and TRBJ2-7; 11 bases fit TRBD2. This CDR3 has 15 residues. The germline gives CDR1 MDHEN, CDR2 SYDVKM. The J segment lost 4 bases and the V segment lost 2 bases, leaving 4 bases of the junction unmatched. CDR3 sequence reads: CASSLPGLAVYEQYF. CDR3 nucleotides: TGTGCCAGCAGTTTACCGGGACTAGCGGTATACGAGCAGTACTTC.

This chain joins TRBV6-1 and TRBJ1-4; no reliable D call. The CDR3 consists of 16 residues. V was pared by 4 bases and J by 3 bases, with 15 bases between. Germline CDR1 and CDR2: MNHNS and SASEGT. CDR3 DNA sequence: TGTGCCAGCAGTGTTAGAATCCCCGGAGCTAATGAAAAACTGTTTTTT. Protein: CASSVRIPGANEKLFF.

This clone was detected a few times. This chain links TRBV4-2 with TRBJ2-2; a possible D gene is TRBD2 (5 bases). This CDR3 has 17 residues. Per the germline V gene, CDR1 is LGHNA and CDR2 is YNFKEQ. The germline V and J ends were trimmed by 1 base and 0 bases, with 12 bases remaining between them. The CDR3 bases are TGTGCCAGCAGCCAAGTGGCGGGCTACGCGAACACCGGGGAGCTGTTTTTT. Amino acid sequence: CASSQVAGYANTGELFF.

The rearrangement joins TRBV25-1 to TRBJ2-1, with TRBD2 matching over 7 bases. V shed 6 bases, J shed 7 bases, and the junction held 0 bases outside the gene matches. Germline CDR1 MGHDK, CDR2 SYGVNS. This CDR3 has 11 amino acids. The CDR3 protein is CASSGGNEQFF. The DNA of the CDR3 is TGTGCCAGCAGCGGGGGGAATGAGCAGTTCTTC.

CDR3 amino acids: CASSLRSSGAYEQYF. DNA of the CDR3: TGTGCCAGCAGCCTAAGAAGTAGCGGGGCATACGAGCAGTACTTC. This sequence joins TRBV5-4 and TRBJ2-7, with TRBD2 identical over 8 bases. The CDR3 has 15 amino acids. In germline, CDR1 is SGHNT, CDR2 YYREEE (reference sequence). The V and J ends lost 4 bases and 4 bases, in that order; junction bases with no gene match: 10.

This sequence joins TRBV25-1 and TRBJ1-1; the D is unclear. The ends were cut back, 4 bases at V and 0 bases at J, with 12 bases in the middle. Germline V lookup: CDR1 MGHDK, CDR2 SYGVNS. This CDR3 contains 15 residues. CDR3 sequence: CASSAITDLNTEAFF. The CDR3 region has the DNA TGTGCCAGCAGTGCGATAACAGATTTGAACACTGAAGCTTTCTTT.

The genes are TRBV28 and TRBJ2-1, with D tentatively TRBD2 (6 bases). This CDR3 is built from 14 residues. CDR1 and CDR2 (germline): MDHEN, SYDVKM. Trimming pared 7 bases from V and 8 bases from J, leaving 18 bases between. DNA of the CDR3: TGTGCCAGCATAGGAGGGGAAGGTCAGGATGAGCAGTTCTTC. It yields the protein CASIGGEGQDEQFF.

The gene calls are TRBV5-6 and TRBJ2-5, with D possibly matching TRBD2 (5 bases). This CDR3 comprises 15 residues. Trimming removed 4 bases from V and 5 bases from J, with 18 bases in between. Looked up from germline, CDR1 is SGHDT and CDR2 is YYEEEE. CDR3 nucleotides: TGTGCCAGCAGCCCCCGTTGGGCAGGCGGGGAGACCCAGTACTTC. This encodes CASSPRWAGGETQYF.

This chain joins TRBV4-2 and TRBJ2-1, with D possibly being TRBD1 (6 bases). Trimming removed 3 bases at V and 6 bases at J, with 18 bases between. CDR1 and CDR2 (germline): LGHNA, YNFKEQ. The CDR3 length is 16 residues. CDR3: CASSQEDRDMGNEQFF. Written as DNA, the CDR3 is TGTGCCAGCAGCCAGGAAGACCGGGACATGGGCAATGAGCAGTTCTTC.